This T cell receptor beta chain is from a study of OX40 agonist ivuxolimab in advanced cancers. Study-level findings and limits: The study found that CD8+ T cells averaged more expanded clones than CD4+. Expansion of clones was among the lowest in partial responders at 0.1-3.0 mg/kg.

As for this clone: Its antigen remains unknown.

The CDR3 contains 14 residues. Trimming cost V 2 bases and J 0 bases, with 8 bases left between them. The germline V gene encodes CDR1 SGHTS and CDR2 YDEGEE. Produced via immunoSEQ multiplex PCR; TCRdb's table is partial and in-frame only. This sample has more than 50,000 clones, with over 80% found just once. The chain couples TRBV5-8 to TRBJ1-1, with D possibly being TRBD1 (5 bases). Sequencing was performed on CD4+ or CD8+ T cells sorted from blood, taken in a trial of the OX40 agonist ivuxolimab. This clonotype was obtained from an adult with an advanced solid tumor such as melanoma, head and neck, liver or kidney cancer. CDR3 loop: CASSFDRLNTEAFF. CDR3 DNA sequence: TGTGCCAGCAGCTTCGACAGACTGAACACTGAAGCTTTCTTT.